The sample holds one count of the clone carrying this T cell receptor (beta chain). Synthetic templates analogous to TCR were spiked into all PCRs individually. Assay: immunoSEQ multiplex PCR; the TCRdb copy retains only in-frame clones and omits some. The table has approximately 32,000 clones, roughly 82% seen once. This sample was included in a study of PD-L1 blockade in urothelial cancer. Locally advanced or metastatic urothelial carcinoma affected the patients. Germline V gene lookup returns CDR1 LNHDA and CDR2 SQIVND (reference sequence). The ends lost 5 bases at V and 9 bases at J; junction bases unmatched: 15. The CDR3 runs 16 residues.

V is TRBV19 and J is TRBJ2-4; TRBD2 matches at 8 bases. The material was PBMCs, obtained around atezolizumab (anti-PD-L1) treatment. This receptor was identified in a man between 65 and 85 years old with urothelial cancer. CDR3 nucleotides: TGTGCCAGTAGTCCGCCTCTGGGCGGGAGGTGGGCCATTCAGTACTTC. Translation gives CASSPPLGGRWAIQYF.